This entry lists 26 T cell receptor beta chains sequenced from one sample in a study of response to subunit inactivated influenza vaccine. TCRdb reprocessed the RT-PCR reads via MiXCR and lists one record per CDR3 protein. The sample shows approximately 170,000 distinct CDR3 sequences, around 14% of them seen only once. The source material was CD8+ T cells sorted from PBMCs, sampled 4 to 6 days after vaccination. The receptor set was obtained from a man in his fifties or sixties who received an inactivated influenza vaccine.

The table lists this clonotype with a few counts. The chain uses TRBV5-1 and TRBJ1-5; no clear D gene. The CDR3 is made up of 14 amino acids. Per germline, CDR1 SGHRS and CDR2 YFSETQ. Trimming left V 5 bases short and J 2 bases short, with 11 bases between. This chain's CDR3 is CASRPDLGNQPQHF. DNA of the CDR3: TGCGCCAGCAGACCGGATTTAGGCAATCAGCCCCAGCATTTT. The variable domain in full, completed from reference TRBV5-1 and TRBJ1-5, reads KAGVTQTPRYLIKTRGQQVTLSCSPISGHRSVSWYQQTPGQGLQFLFEYFSETQRNKGNFPGRFSGRQFSNSRSEMNVSTLELGDSALYLCASRPDLGNQPQHFGDGTRLSIL.

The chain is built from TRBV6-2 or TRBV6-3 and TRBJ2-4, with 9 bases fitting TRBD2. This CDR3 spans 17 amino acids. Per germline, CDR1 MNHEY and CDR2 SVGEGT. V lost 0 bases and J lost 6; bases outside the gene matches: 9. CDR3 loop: CASSYSDSGSPRNIQYF. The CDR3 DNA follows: TGTGCCAGCAGTTACTCGGATAGCGGGAGCCCCCGAAACATTCAGTACTTC.

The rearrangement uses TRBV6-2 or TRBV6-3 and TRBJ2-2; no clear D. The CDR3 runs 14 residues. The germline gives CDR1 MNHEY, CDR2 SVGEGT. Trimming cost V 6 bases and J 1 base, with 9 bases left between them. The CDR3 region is CASSYIRNTGELFF. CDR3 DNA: TGTGCCAGCAGCTATATCAGGAACACCGGGGAGCTGTTTTTT.

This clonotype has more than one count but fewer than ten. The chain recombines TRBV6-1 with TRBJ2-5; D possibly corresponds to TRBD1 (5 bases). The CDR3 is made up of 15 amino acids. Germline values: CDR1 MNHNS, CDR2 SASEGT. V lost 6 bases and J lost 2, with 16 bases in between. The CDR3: CASRPNGQVQETQYF. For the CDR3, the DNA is TGTGCCAGCAGGCCAAACGGACAAGTACAAGAGACCCAGTACTTC.

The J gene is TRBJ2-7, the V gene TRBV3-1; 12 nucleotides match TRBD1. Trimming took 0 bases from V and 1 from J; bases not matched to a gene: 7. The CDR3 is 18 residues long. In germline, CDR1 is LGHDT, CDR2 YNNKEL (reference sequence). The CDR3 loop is CASSQERDRGLGSYEQYF. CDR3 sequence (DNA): TGTGCCAGCAGCCAAGAGCGGGACAGGGGGCTGGGGTCCTACGAGCAGTACTTC.

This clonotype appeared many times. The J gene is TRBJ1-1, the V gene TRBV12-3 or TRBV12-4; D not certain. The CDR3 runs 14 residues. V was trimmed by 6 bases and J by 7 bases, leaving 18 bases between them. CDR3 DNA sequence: TGTGCCAGCAGACCCGGACGGAGACTCGATGAAGCTTTCTTT. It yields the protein CASRPGRRLDEAFF.

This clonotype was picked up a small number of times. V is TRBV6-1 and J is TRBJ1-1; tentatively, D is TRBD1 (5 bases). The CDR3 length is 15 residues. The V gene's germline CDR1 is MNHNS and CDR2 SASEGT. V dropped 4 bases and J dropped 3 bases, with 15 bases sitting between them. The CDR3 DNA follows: TGTGCCAGCAGTGCCATCCGGGGCTGGGACACTGAAGCTTTCTTT. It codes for CASSAIRGWDTEAFF.

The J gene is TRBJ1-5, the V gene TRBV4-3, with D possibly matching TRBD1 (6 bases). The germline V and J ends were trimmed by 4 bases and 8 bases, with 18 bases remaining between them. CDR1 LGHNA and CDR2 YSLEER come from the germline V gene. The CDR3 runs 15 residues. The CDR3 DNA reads TGCGCCAGCAGCCCAATATGGGGGGGCAAGGAGCCCCAGCATTTT. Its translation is CASSPIWGGKEPQHF.

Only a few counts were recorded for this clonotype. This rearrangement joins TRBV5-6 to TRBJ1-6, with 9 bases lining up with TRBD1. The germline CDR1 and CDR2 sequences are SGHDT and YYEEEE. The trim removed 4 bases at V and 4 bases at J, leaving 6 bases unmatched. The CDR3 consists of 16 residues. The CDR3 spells CASSRLDRGYNSPLHF. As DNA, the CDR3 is TGTGCCAGCAGCCGTCTGGACAGGGGATATAATTCACCCCTCCACTTT.

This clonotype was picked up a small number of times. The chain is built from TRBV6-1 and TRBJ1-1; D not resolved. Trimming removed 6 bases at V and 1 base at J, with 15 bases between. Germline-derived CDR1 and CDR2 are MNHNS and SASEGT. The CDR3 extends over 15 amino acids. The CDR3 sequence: CASSRPIGPNTEAFF. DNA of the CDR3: TGTGCCAGCAGCCGCCCGATTGGGCCGAACACTGAAGCTTTCTTT.

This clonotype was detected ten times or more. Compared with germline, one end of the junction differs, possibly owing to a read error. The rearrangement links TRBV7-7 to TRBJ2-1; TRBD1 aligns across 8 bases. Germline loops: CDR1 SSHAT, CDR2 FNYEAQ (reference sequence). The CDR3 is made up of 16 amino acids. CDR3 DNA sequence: TGTGCTAGCAGCACTAAGACAGGGGAGTTCTACAATGAGCAGTTCTTC. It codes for CASSTKTGEFYNEQFF.

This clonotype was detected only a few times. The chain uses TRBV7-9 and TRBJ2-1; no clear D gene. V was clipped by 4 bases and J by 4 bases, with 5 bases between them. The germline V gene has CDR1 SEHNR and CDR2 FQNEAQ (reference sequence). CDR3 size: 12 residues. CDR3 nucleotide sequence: TGTGCCAGCAGCTCCGTATACAATGAGCAGTTCTTC. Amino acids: CASSSVYNEQFF.

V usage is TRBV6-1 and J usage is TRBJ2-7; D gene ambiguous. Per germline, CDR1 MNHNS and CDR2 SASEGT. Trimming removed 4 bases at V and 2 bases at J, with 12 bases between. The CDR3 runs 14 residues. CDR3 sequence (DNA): TGTGCCAGCAGTGCTAGGACGCCGGCCTACGAGCAGTACTTC. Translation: CASSARTPAYEQYF.

The CDR3 DNA reads as TGTGCCAGCAGTTTAATTCCCGGGATCCAATGTCGGGGCTACACCTTC. It specifies CASSLIPGIQCRGYTF. The gene calls are TRBV27 and TRBJ1-2; D not resolved. With 2 bases removed from V and 8 bases from J, the gap between germline ends came to 21 bases. CDR1 and CDR2 from the germline V gene are MNHEY and SMNVEV (reference sequence). The CDR3 contains 16 residues.

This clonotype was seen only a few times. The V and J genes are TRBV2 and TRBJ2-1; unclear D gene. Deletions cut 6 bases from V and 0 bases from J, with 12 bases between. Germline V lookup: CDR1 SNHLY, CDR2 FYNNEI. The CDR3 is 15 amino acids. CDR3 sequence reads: CASRTATGSYNEQFF. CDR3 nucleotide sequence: TGTGCCAGCAGGACGGCAACGGGCTCCTACAATGAGCAGTTCTTC.

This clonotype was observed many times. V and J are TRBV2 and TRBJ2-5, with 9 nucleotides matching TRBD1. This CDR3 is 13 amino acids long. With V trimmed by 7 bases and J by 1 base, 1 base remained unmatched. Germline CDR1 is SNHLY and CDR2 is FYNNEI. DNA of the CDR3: TGTGCCAGCACGGGACAGGGCCAAGAGACCCAGTACTTC. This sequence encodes CASTGQGQETQYF.

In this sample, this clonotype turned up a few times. The CDR3 nucleotides read TGTGCCAGCAGCTTAGCGCAGGAAAAATACTTC. It yields the protein CASSLAQEKYF. The V call is TRBV7-8, the J call TRBJ2-5, with D unresolved. The CDR3 has 11 amino acids. V was shortened by 0 bases and J by 14 bases, with 10 bases between the two germline ends. Germline V gives CDR1 SGHVS, CDR2 FQNEAQ. Variable domain in full (rest from reference TRBV7-8 and TRBJ2-5): GAGVSQSPRYKVAKRGQDVALRCDPISGHVSLFWYQQALGQGPEFLTYFQNEAQLDKSGLPSDRFFAERPEGSVSTLKIQRTQQEDSAVYLCASSLAQEKYFGPGTRLLVL.

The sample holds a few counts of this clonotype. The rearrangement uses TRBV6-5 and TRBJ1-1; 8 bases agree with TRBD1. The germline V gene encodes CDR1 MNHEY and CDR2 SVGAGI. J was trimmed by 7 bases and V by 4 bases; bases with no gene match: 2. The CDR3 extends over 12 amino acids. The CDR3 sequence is CASSLTGVEAFF. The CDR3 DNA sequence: TGTGCCAGCAGTTTGACAGGGGTTGAAGCTTTCTTT.

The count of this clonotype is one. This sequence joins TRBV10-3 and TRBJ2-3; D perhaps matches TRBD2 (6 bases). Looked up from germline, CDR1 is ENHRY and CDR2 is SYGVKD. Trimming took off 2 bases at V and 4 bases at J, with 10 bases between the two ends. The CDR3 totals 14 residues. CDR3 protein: CAISEGGEADTQYF. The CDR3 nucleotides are TGTGCCATCAGTGAGGGAGGGGAGGCAGATACGCAGTATTTT.

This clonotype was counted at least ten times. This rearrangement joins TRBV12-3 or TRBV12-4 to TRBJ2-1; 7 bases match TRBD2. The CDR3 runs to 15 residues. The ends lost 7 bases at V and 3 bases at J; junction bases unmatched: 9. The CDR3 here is CASIPPSGDYNEQFF. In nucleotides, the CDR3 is TGTGCCAGCATTCCGCCTAGCGGAGACTACAATGAGCAGTTCTTC.

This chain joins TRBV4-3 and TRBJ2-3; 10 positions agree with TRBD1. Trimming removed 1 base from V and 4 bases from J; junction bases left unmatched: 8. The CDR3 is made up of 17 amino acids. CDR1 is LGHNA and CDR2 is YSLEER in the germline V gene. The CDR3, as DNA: TGCGCCAGCAGCCAAGGTTACCGGGACAGGGGCCCAGATACGCAGTATTTT. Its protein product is CASSQGYRDRGPDTQYF.

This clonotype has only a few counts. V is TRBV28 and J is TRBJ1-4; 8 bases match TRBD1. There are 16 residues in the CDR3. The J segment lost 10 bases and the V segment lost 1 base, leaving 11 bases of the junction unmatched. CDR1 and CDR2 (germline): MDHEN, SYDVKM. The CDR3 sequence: CASSLSPQGAGGKLFF. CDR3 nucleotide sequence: TGTGCCAGCAGTTTATCCCCCCAGGGGGCAGGTGGAAAACTGTTTTTT.

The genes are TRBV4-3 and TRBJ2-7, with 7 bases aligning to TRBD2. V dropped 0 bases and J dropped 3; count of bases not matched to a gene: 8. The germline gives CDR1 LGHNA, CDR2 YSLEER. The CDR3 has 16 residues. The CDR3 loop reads CASSQDVSGVLYEQYF. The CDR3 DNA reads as TGCGCCAGCAGCCAAGATGTCAGCGGGGTACTCTACGAGCAGTACTTC.

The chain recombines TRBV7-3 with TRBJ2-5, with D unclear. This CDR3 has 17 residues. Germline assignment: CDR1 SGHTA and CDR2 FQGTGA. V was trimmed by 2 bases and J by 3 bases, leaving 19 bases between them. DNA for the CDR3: TGTGCCAGCAGCTTACTTCATTGTCGCCCGACCAAAGAGACCCAGTACTTC. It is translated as CASSLLHCRPTKETQYF.

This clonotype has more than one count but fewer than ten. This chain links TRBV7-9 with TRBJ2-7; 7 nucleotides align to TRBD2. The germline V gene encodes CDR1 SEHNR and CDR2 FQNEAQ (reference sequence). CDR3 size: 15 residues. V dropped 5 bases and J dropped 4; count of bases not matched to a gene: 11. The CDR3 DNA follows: TGTGCCAGCAGCGGGAGGGCAGGCCGAATTTACGAGCAGTACTTC. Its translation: CASSGRAGRIYEQYF.

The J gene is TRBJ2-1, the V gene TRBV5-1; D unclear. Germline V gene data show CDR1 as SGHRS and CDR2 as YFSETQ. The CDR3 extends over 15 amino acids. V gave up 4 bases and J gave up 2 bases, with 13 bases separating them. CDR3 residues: CASSPGVTPYNEQFF. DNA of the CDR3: TGCGCCAGCAGCCCGGGCGTGACGCCCTACAATGAGCAGTTCTTC.